Included here is one T cell receptor beta chain sequence, with context. This entry comes from a study of blood T cell repertoires in COVID-19. Clones were sequenced by immunoSEQ multiplex PCR, and TCRdb holds only the in-frame ones, with some missing. The repertoire includes tens of thousands of clones, about 72% of them detected once, and roughly 12% sits in the top ten. The sequence was collected from a man older than 75 with acute or convalescent COVID-19. Specimen: peripheral blood.

This CDR3 reads CASSSSGTVGYTF. The CDR3 region has the DNA TGTGCCAGCAGTTCCTCTGGGACAGTTGGCTACACCTTC. This chain links TRBV6-6 with TRBJ1-2; 7 bases are shared with TRBD1. Trimming took 4 bases from V and 7 from J; bases not matched to a gene: 6. The CDR3 length is 13 residues. In germline, CDR1 is MNHNY, CDR2 SVGAGI (reference sequence).